This T cell receptor (beta chain) was documented in a study of blood T cell repertoires in COVID-19. This clone was seen a handful of times. In the original processing: Amplification from reference gene primers served as the basis for estimated nucleated cell counts. Produced via immunoSEQ multiplex PCR; TCRdb's table is partial and in-frame only. The D gene and trimming were derived from the DNA, and the V and J assignments and clone size from that table. This table holds about 110,000 clones, roughly four fifths found once. The CDR3 consists of 15 residues. Trimming removed 0 bases at V and 5 bases at J, with 16 bases between. In germline, CDR1 is SQVTM, CDR2 ANQGSEA.

The sequenced sample consisted of peripheral blood. The chain links TRBV29-1 to TRBJ2-5; D perhaps matches TRBD1 (5 bases). The TCR was taken from a woman between 65 and 79 years old with acute or convalescent COVID-19. The chain's CDR3 is CSVEDMAGQEETQYF. CDR3 DNA sequence: TGCAGCGTTGAAGATATGGCAGGGCAGGAGGAGACCCAGTACTTC.